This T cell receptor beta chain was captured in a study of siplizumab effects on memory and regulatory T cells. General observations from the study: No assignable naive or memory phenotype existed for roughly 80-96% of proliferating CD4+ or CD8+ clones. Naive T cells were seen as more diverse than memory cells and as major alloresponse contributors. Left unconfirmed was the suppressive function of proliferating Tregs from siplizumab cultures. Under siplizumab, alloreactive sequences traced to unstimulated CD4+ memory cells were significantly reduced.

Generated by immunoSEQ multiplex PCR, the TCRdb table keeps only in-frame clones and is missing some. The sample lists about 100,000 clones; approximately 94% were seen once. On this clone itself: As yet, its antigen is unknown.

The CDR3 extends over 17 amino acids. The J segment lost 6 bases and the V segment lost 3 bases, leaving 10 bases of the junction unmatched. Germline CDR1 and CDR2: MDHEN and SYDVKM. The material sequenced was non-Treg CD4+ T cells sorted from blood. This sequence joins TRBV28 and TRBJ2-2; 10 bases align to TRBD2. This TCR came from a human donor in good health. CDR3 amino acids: CASSFGGLAARAGELFF. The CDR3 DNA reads TGTGCCAGCAGTTTTGGTGGACTAGCGGCTCGCGCCGGGGAGCTGTTTTTT.